Reported below is one T cell receptor (beta chain). Its antigen remains unknown. A single record per CDR3 protein comes from TCRdb applying MiXCR to the RT-PCR reads. In the table there are approximately 500,000 distinct CDR3 sequences, less than 15% of which are singletons. V shed 3 bases and J shed 13 bases, with 21 bases lying between them. Germline-derived CDR1 and CDR2 are MGHDK and SYGVNS. CDR3 size: 14 residues. The data stem from a study of response to subunit inactivated influenza vaccine. Findings and caveats of the study: Only a handful of new T cells, the authors suggested, are recruited with each seasonal influenza vaccination.

This sequence originates from a man aged 50 or older who received an inactivated influenza vaccine. Source: PBMCs from blood, taken less than 13 days after vaccination. The rearrangement joins TRBV25-1 to TRBJ2-5, with D possibly being TRBD1 (6 bases). CDR3 sequence reads: CASSEGQHLSEMYF. In nucleotides, the CDR3 is TGTGCCAGCAGTGAGGGACAACACCTCTCTGAAATGTACTTC.